Listed below are T cell receptor beta chains from one sample, sequenced in a study of blood T cell repertoires in COVID-19. Profiled with immunoSEQ multiplex PCR; TCRdb holds only in-frame clones, not every one. This table has around 140,000 clones, 60% to 80% appearing once. Sequenced material: PBMCs or T cells enriched from blood (not recorded which). These receptor sequences come from a woman in her forties or fifties who had recovered from COVID-19. Both conserved end residues are part of each CDR3. Each record gives: V gene, J gene, clone size, CDR3 protein. Not every row has a clone size; where given, it reads once, few, many or a size class.

TRBV30,TRBJ1-6,.,CAWSVSNSPLHF
TRBV7-9,TRBJ1-2,.,CASSLGQGVIYGYTF
TRBV6-5,TRBJ2-5,.,CASSLGTGAGETQYF
TRBV5-5,TRBJ2-1,.,CASSLEGSGAYNEQFF
TRBV5-8,TRBJ2-1,.,CASTRTGDGYNEQFF
TRBV7-8,TRBJ1-4,.,CASSLAGGKLFF
TRBV27,TRBJ1-1,.,CASSLPSLAPNTEAFF
TRBV19,TRBJ2-1,.,CASSISPGQGFHEQFF
TRBV11-3,TRBJ1-5,.,CASSCPGQGVSGCNQPQHF
TRBV7-9,TRBJ2-1,once,CASSRNEEQFF
TRBV10-1,TRBJ2-1,.,CASSESAGAHRFEQFF
TRBV9,TRBJ1-2,few,CASSLNGQFTYGYTF
TRBV5-6,TRBJ1-2,many,CASSLEADEFYGYTF
TRBV25-1,TRBJ2-2,.,CASSERQGANTGELFF
TRBV27,TRBJ1-5,.,CASSLWSGGHQPQHF
TRBV3-1/TRBV3-2,TRBJ2-1,.,CASSQEGTGKYNEQFF
TRBV11-2,TRBJ1-3,.,CASSLSWATLGNTIYF
TRBV27,TRBJ1-5,.,CASRVDRGQPQHF
TRBV9,TRBJ1-3,.,CASSPFGGAAGNTIYF
TRBV4-1,TRBJ1-2,.,CASSQDPGNSNYGYTF
TRBV28,TRBJ1-4,many,CASSLRTRTEKLFF
TRBV6-5,TRBJ2-7,.,CASTQGGKQYF
TRBV19,TRBJ2-7,.,CASSIVSSDYEQYF
TRBV4-2,TRBJ2-3,.,CASSSGGPPDTQYF
TRBV5-6,TRBJ2-1,.,CASSLVASSGYNEQFF
TRBV18,TRBJ1-6,.,CASSPAGTGDSPLHF
TRBV19,TRBJ1-5,few,CASNPGGGNIHF
TRBV19,TRBJ2-3,.,CASRWTSGRGTDTQYF
TRBV10-3,TRBJ1-6,.,CAISGPGQPNSYNSPLHF
TRBV7-2,TRBJ1-2,.,CASSLNVGAGGFYGYTF
TRBV11-3,TRBJ1-2,.,CASSYLTGALSYGYTF
TRBV28,TRBJ2-1,.,CASSFPGTSGSSYNEQFF